The clone carrying this T cell receptor (beta chain) was detected only once. Its antigen remains unknown. The data are from a study of circulating tumor DNA in untreated peripheral T-cell lymphoma. Overall study results and limits: In 76% of patients, tumor-specific clonotypes were identified.

V was shortened by 5 bases and J by 0 bases, with 8 bases between the two germline ends. There are 14 residues in the CDR3. CDR1 and CDR2 (germline): MDHEN, SYDVKM. TCRdb's table, derived via immunoSEQ multiplex PCR, lists solely in-frame clones and lacks some. The repertoire holds approximately 10,000 clones, under 80% seen once, with around a third in the top ten. Before treatment, baseline tumor tissue was collected for sequencing. The sample consisted of tumor tissue. This clonotype was obtained from a human donor with peripheral T-cell lymphoma. The chain couples TRBV28 to TRBJ2-1; the D gene is possibly TRBD1 (5 bases). This CDR3 reads CASSHDSSYNEQFF. CDR3 DNA: TGTGCCAGCAGTCATGACAGCTCCTACAATGAGCAGTTCTTC.